This entry features one TCR beta chain sequence. Its antigen is still unknown. The entry originates in a study of OX40 agonist ivuxolimab in advanced cancers. Turning to the study itself: Dose-escalation subjects each had hepatocellular carcinoma, melanoma, renal cell or head and neck cancer. Partial responses were achieved by three patients, of whom one had hepatocellular carcinoma and two had cutaneous melanoma.

With 7 bases clipped from V and 4 bases from J, the junction kept 13 bases outside the gene matches. Germline V gene lookup returns CDR1 SQVTM and CDR2 ANQGSEA. The CDR3 loop spans 15 amino acids. Generated by immunoSEQ multiplex PCR, the TCRdb table keeps only in-frame clones and is missing some. This sample has approximately 61,000 clones, with roughly 80% found just once. Regarding the study as a whole: With doses of 0.1 to 3.0 mg/kg, CD4+ and CD8+ blood T cells had undergone clonal expansion by week 6.

The receptor was isolated from an adult with an advanced solid tumor such as melanoma, head and neck, liver or kidney cancer. The specimen comprised CD4+ or CD8+ T cells sorted from blood, sampled in a trial of the OX40 agonist ivuxolimab. The chain uses TRBV29-1 and TRBJ2-5; 9 bases line up with TRBD1. Here the CDR3 DNA reads TGCAGCGACCTACCCCGGGACAGGGCGGGAGAGACCCAGTACTTC. It translates to CSDLPRDRAGETQYF.